Sequencing of this T cell receptor (beta chain) was carried out in a study of neurological immune-mediated disorders. The time point is: technical triplicate 2. The unsorted libraries originated from 2 million PBMCs kept at -80 C. Germline CDR1 reads LGHDT; CDR2 reads YNNKEL (reference sequence). The J segment lost 2 bases and the V segment lost 0 bases, leaving 6 bases of the junction unmatched. The CDR3 is made up of 16 amino acids. There are many counts of this clonotype. One entry per CDR3 protein, called by TCRdb with MiXCR from the 5' RACE reads. Counted here are more than 55,000 distinct CDR3 sequences, around 24% occurring once; the ten biggest clones make up 3.5% to 5.5%.

The source is a man aged 55 to 69 with HTLV-1-associated myelopathy (HAM/TSP). Sequenced: PBMCs. The chain uses TRBV3-1 and TRBJ2-7; 8 nucleotides match TRBD2. CDR3 DNA sequence: TGTGCCAGCAGCCAAGAGGAGGGTAGCGGGGCCTACGAGCAGTACTTC. This encodes CASSQEEGSGAYEQYF.